A single sample gave rise to the 7 T cell receptor beta chains below, sequenced in a study of cytomegalovirus exposure and HLA in healthy donors (dated by TCRdb to 2016 to 2017). The method behind the library was the immunoSEQ multiplex PCR assay. A mixture of 60 forward primers for TCR Vbeta segments and 13 reverse primers for TCR Jbeta segments was used in the multiplex PCR. TCRdb mirrors the immuneACCESS table, restricted to in-frame sequences. Some clones are absent from its copies; in checked studies, under half trace to an unresolved V gene, and the reason for the others is unknown. The sample table lists about 90,000 clones, about two thirds of them with a count of one. The top ten hold under 25% of the sample. Sequenced sample: PBMCs. Receptors were obtained from a woman aged 45-59 years in good health and CMV-seropositive.

The chain employs TRBV29-1 and TRBJ2-3; the match to TRBD2 covers 11 bases. Per the germline V gene, CDR1 is SQVTM and CDR2 is ANQGSEA. The CDR3 sequence is 17 residues long. Trimming cost V 4 bases and J 0 bases; bases outside gene matches: 9. The CDR3 sequence: CSVVETSGVASTDTQYF. The CDR3 DNA sequence: TGCAGCGTTGTAGAGACTAGCGGGGTCGCTAGCACAGATACGCAGTATTTT.

The rearrangement links TRBV19 to TRBJ1-1, with 7 bases that match TRBD1. Germline loops: CDR1 LNHDA, CDR2 SQIVND (reference sequence). The CDR3 is made up of 14 amino acids. J gave up 0 bases and V 5 bases, and 3 bases lay outside the gene matches. CDR3 amino acids: CASSLQGLNTEAFF. In DNA, the CDR3 is TGTGCCAGTAGTCTACAGGGGTTGAACACTGAAGCTTTCTTT.

This clone has more than one count but fewer than ten. V is TRBV5-6 and J is TRBJ2-7; a weak D match, TRBD1 (5 bases). Trimming removed 2 bases at V and 4 bases at J, with 16 bases between. The CDR3 length is 15 residues. From germline, CDR1 is SGHDT and CDR2 YYEEEE. Here the CDR3 reads CASSLGAGYWYEQYF. The CDR3 bases are TGTGCCAGCAGCTTAGGGGCAGGGTATTGGTACGAGCAGTACTTC.

Note on this clone: The germline gene is not matched at one end of the junction; a read error may be the cause. CDR3 loop: CASSEYYEQYF. As DNA, the CDR3 is TGCGCCAGCAGTGAGTATTACGAGCAGTACTTC. V usage is TRBV2 and J usage is TRBJ2-5; D is ambiguous. The closer fit of TRBJ2-7 to the DNA end suggests the J call may be wrong. The CDR3 totals 11 residues. Germline V CDR1 and CDR2: SNHLY, FYNNEI.

This chain links TRBV15 with TRBJ2-7, with D tentatively TRBD1 (5 bases). CDR1 and CDR2 from the germline V gene are LNHNV and YYDKDF (reference sequence). The CDR3 has 14 amino acids. The V end lost 4 bases, the J end lost 3 bases, and 13 bases lay between the germline ends. The CDR3 DNA reads as TGTGCCACCAGCACGAAAGACAGTCACTACGAGCAGTACTTC. This gives the protein CATSTKDSHYEQYF.

V usage is TRBV6-1 and J usage is TRBJ2-3, with D perhaps TRBD1 (5 bases). The germline gives CDR1 MNHNS, CDR2 SASEGT. This CDR3 has 14 amino acids. Trimming stripped 0 bases from V and 2 bases from J, with 6 bases between. The CDR3 DNA reads TGTGCCAGCAGTGAAGCGGACAACACAGATACGCAGTATTTT. Its translation: CASSEADNTDTQYF.

The chain carries TRBV28 and TRBJ1-1; weak D call: TRBD1 (6 bases). V was shortened by 7 bases and J by 7 bases, with 19 bases between the two germline ends. Germline CDR1 is MDHEN and CDR2 is SYDVKM. This CDR3 is 14 amino acids long. The CDR3 bases are TGTGCCAGCACTAAGTCAACAGGGACCCGTGAAGCTTTCTTT. Translation gives CASTKSTGTREAFF.